The 14 T cell receptor beta chains listed next were all sequenced from one sample in a study of molecular identifiers for immune sequencing clone quantification. TCRdb passed the PCR reads through MiXCR, listing each CDR3 protein once. The sample includes approximately 670,000 distinct CDR3 sequences, 20% of them seen just once. What was sequenced was naive CD8+ T cells from blood, with Jurkat cell RNA spiked in. Subset: FACS-sorted CD8+CD4-CCR7+CD45RA+ naive T cells. These receptors came from a human donor in good health. Some libraries in this study had Jurkat cell RNA spiked in.

This clonotype came up a few times. The chain is built from TRBV27 and TRBJ2-1; the match to TRBD2 covers 10 bases. The germline V gene has CDR1 MNHEY and CDR2 SMNVEV (reference sequence). The V and J ends lost 6 bases and 4 bases, in that order; junction bases with no gene match: 6. The CDR3 runs to 15 residues. CDR3 residues: CASRIGTSEYNEQFF. The CDR3 nucleotides read TGTGCCAGCAGAATCGGGACTAGCGAATACAATGAGCAGTTCTTC.

This clonotype has ten or more counts. The chain is built from TRBV24-1 and TRBJ2-3; the match to TRBD2 covers 7 bases. CDR1 is KGHDR and CDR2 is SFDVKD in the germline V gene. CDR3 length equals 15 residues. V gave up 4 bases and J gave up 8 bases; unmatched junction bases: 11. The chain's CDR3 is CATSDKMGGGLTQYF. DNA of the CDR3: TGTGCCACCAGTGACAAGATGGGGGGAGGGCTTACGCAGTATTTT.

V is TRBV5-1 and J is TRBJ2-1, with TRBD2 matching 8 bases. V lost 3 bases and J lost 8; bases outside the gene matches: 16. CDR3 size: 17 residues. Germline lookup yields CDR1 SGHRS and CDR2 YFSETQ. The CDR3: CASSSAGIAGPTDEQFF. In DNA, the CDR3 is TGCGCCAGCAGCTCAGCTGGTATAGCGGGGCCCACAGATGAGCAGTTCTTC.

In regard to this clonotype: A much larger clone lies a single base off, so this may be a read error. The V call is TRBV4-3, the J call TRBJ1-1, with 8 bases lining up with TRBD1. In germline, CDR1 is LGHNA, CDR2 YSLEER. The CDR3 extends over 14 amino acids. The CDR3 coding sequence is TGCGACAGCAGCCCTAACAGGGGGTACACTGAAGCTTTCTTT. This gives the protein CDSSPNRGYTEAFF.

This clonotype was seen repeatedly, ten times or more. V is TRBV7-9 and J is TRBJ1-6, with D maybe TRBD1 (5 bases). V was trimmed by 5 bases and J by 8 bases, leaving 16 bases between them. The CDR3 is made up of 15 amino acids. Looked up from germline, CDR1 is SEHNR and CDR2 is FQNEAQ (reference sequence). CDR3 nucleotides: TGTGCCAGCAGCCCAGGACAAGGTTCCTATTCACCCCTCCACTTT. Translated, it gives CASSPGQGSYSPLHF.

Turning to this clonotype: With a much larger clone just one base away, this may be a read error. Lacking the conserved final phenylalanine or tryptophan, this CDR3 likely reflects a read error. The V gene is TRBV13, the J gene TRBJ2-1; 8 positions agree with TRBD2. The CDR3 contains 13 residues. The V gene's germline CDR1 is PRHDT and CDR2 FYEKMQ (reference sequence). V shed 3 bases and J 12 bases; nucleotides not matched to a gene: 7. Written as DNA, the CDR3 is TGTGCCAGCAGCTTTCAGCGGGGGTTGGGGCAGTTCCTC. Encoded protein: CASSFQRGLGQFL.

The CDR3 here is CASSHGRHRGLNTEAFF. Written as DNA, the CDR3 is TGCGCCAGCAGTCACGGCAGACACCGGGGGCTGAACACTGAAGCTTTCTTT. The chain employs TRBV23-1 and TRBJ1-1; a weak D match, TRBD1 (6 bases). TRBV23-1 is annotated as an ORF whose role is uncertain. V shed 3 bases and J shed 0 bases, with 17 bases lying between them. The CDR3 spans 17 residues.

The table lists this clonotype with many counts. The chain is built from TRBV12-3 or TRBV12-4 and TRBJ2-4, with a weak D call TRBD2 (5 bases). This CDR3 is built from 12 residues. Trimming cost V 5 bases and J 4 bases, with 6 bases left between them. Written as DNA, the CDR3 is TGTGCCAGCAGTGAGGGTAAAAACATTCAGTACTTC. It encodes CASSEGKNIQYF.

This rearrangement joins TRBV4-1 to TRBJ1-6; TRBD1 is a possible D gene (5 bases). The CDR3 consists of 16 residues. Deletions cut 4 bases from V and 8 bases from J, with 18 bases between. From germline, CDR1 is MGHRA and CDR2 YSYEKL. CDR3 protein: CASSPQTGTEYSPLHF. DNA for the CDR3: TGCGCCAGCAGCCCCCAGACCGGGACGGAATATTCACCCCTCCACTTT.

This clonotype has ten or more counts. This sequence joins TRBV7-9 and TRBJ2-4, with TRBD2 as a possible D gene (5 bases). In germline, CDR1 is SEHNR, CDR2 FQNEAQ (reference sequence). Trimming took 7 bases from V and 8 from J, leaving 12 bases between them. The CDR3 length is 12 residues. The chain's CDR3 is CASNPWGDIQYF. In nucleotides, the CDR3 is TGTGCCAGCAACCCTTGGGGAGACATTCAGTACTTC.

This clonotype was recorded many times. The chain combines TRBV29-1 with TRBJ1-2; no reliable D call. In germline, CDR1 is SQVTM, CDR2 ANQGSEA. The CDR3 loop spans 13 amino acids. V was trimmed by 2 bases and J by 6 bases, leaving 13 bases between them. CDR3 sequence: CSVEKQNDNGYTF. As DNA, the CDR3 is TGCAGCGTTGAAAAACAGAATGACAATGGCTACACCTTC.

This clonotype appeared many times. DNA of the CDR3: TGTGCCAGCAGCTCCGCCGGGACAGGGTTTACCTACGAGCAGTACTTC. It yields the protein CASSSAGTGFTYEQYF. The chain carries TRBV7-8 and TRBJ2-7; 9 bases fit TRBD1. Per germline, CDR1 SGHVS and CDR2 FQNEAQ. CDR3 size: 16 residues. V was pared by 4 bases and J by 2 bases, with 9 bases of the junction left unmatched.

This clonotype was detected many times. This sequence joins TRBV6-7 and TRBJ2-3, with unresolved D. TRBV6-7 belongs to the ORF category, with a function that is uncertain. There are 18 residues in the CDR3. V was cut by 2 bases and J by 6 bases, with 24 bases left in between. This CDR3 is CASSYRLCLPQIYDTQYF. CDR3 DNA: TGTGCCAGCAGTTACAGGCTATGTCTGCCACAGATTTACGATACGCAGTATTTT.

This clonotype was observed a single time. A much larger clone lies one base from this, so it may be a read error. The CDR3 loop reads CASSNGAWSNTEALF. The CDR3 region has the DNA TGTGCCAGCAGTAATGGGGCATGGTCAAACACTGAAGCTCTCTTT. The chain employs TRBV6-2 or TRBV6-3 and TRBJ1-1, with a tentative D call TRBD1 (5 bases). There are 15 residues in the CDR3. Germline CDR1 is MNHEY and CDR2 is SVGEGT.